Presented here are 23 T cell receptor beta chains from one specimen sequenced in a study of T cells in Graves' hyperthyroidism and ophthalmopathy. Amplification of TCR beta CDR3 regions used RNA as the template. When the TCR CDR3 underwent first-round RT-PCR, the HTBI primer set was used. MiXCR, run by TCRdb on the multiplex PCR reads, gives a single entry per CDR3 protein. The repertoire holds 600,000 or so distinct CDR3 sequences, 15% to 20% seen once, with around 4% in the top ten. The sequenced sample consisted of blood. Receptors were obtained from a woman under 40 with Graves' hyperthyroidism.

This clonotype showed up many times. This rearrangement joins TRBV13 to TRBJ2-1; 14 bases agree with TRBD2. Trimming took 5 bases from V and 8 from J; bases not matched to a gene: 8. The CDR3 is 16 residues long. Germline CDR1 PRHDT, CDR2 FYEKMQ (reference sequence). For the CDR3, the DNA is TGTGCCAGCAGCAAGAACTCGGGACTAGCGGGAGATGAGCAGTTCTTC. Residues: CASSKNSGLAGDEQFF.

This clonotype was found many times. DNA for the CDR3: TGCGCCAGCAGCTTGGCTGGGGGGGACTATGGCTACACCTTC. It specifies CASSLAGGDYGYTF. The genes are TRBV5-1 and TRBJ1-2; perhaps TRBD1 as D (5 bases). Germline CDR1 and CDR2: SGHRS and YFSETQ. Trimming took 0 bases from V and 3 from J, leaving 9 bases between them. The CDR3 consists of 14 residues.

This clonotype was observed at least ten times. CDR3 loop: CASSHLPGVSHTQYF. The CDR3 DNA follows: TGTGCCAGCAGTCACCTTCCGGGAGTCTCACATACGCAGTATTTT. J is TRBJ2-3 and V is TRBV12-3 or TRBV12-4; D is possibly TRBD2 (6 bases). V was trimmed by 5 bases and J by 7 bases, leaving 19 bases between them. This CDR3 has 15 amino acids.

The CDR3 here is CATSRDGTSRREQYF. CDR3 nucleotides: TGTGCCACCAGCAGAGATGGGACTAGTCGCCGCGAGCAGTACTTC. The chain employs TRBV15 and TRBJ2-7; TRBD2 matches 8 bases. The CDR3 is 15 amino acids. V lost 0 bases, J lost 6 bases, and 7 bases stayed unmatched. Per the germline V gene, CDR1 is LNHNV and CDR2 is YYDKDF (reference sequence).

In the case of this clonotype: With a much larger clone just one base away, this may be a read error. J is TRBJ2-3 and V is TRBV19; 9 bases are a match to TRBD2. Germline CDR1 is LNHDA and CDR2 is SQIVND (reference sequence). This CDR3 is 15 amino acids long. The trim removed 3 bases at V and 1 base at J, leaving 2 bases unmatched. The CDR3 protein is CASSMTSGGTDTQYF. DNA for the CDR3: TGTGCCAGTAGTATGACTAGCGGAGGCACAGATACGCAGTATTTT. Full variable domain (remainder filled in from reference TRBV19 and TRBJ2-3): DGGITQSPKYLFRKEGQNVTLSCEQNLNHDAMYWYRQDPGQGLRLIYYSQIVNDFQKGDIAEGYSVSREKKESFPLTVTSAQKNPTAFYLCASSMTSGGTDTQYFGPGTRLTVL.

In its sample, this clonotype was seen a few times. The rearrangement joins TRBV28 to TRBJ1-1, with D hard to call. This CDR3 has 14 residues. The V end lost 5 bases, the J end lost 3 bases, and 13 bases lay between the germline ends. Germline V gene sequence: CDR1 MDHEN, CDR2 SYDVKM. The CDR3, as DNA: TGTGCCAGCAGTCCCACCTTCGAATACACTGAAGCTTTCTTT. It encodes CASSPTFEYTEAFF.

Comment on this clonotype: A much larger clone lies one base from this, so it may be a read error. This chain uses TRBV12-3 or TRBV12-4 with TRBJ2-7; D is perhaps TRBD2 (5 bases). V lost 1 base, J lost 5 bases, and 12 bases lay in between. The CDR3 loop spans 14 amino acids. CDR3: CASSLGGSYHEQYF. CDR3 nucleotide sequence: TGTGCCAGCAGTTTAGGAGGGAGCTACCACGAGCAGTACTTC.

This clonotype has a count of ten or more. The chain is built from TRBV5-1 and TRBJ1-5, with unresolved D. Germline V gives CDR1 SGHRS, CDR2 YFSETQ. With 0 bases removed from V and 0 bases from J, the gap between germline ends came to 19 bases. The CDR3 contains 19 residues. The CDR3 loop is CASSLAPNPRPYSNQPQHF. In DNA, the CDR3 is TGCGCCAGCAGCTTGGCCCCTAACCCTCGCCCCTATAGCAATCAGCCCCAGCATTTT.

This clonotype came up many times. The rearrangement uses TRBV11-2 and TRBJ1-1; D unclear. Germline V lookup: CDR1 SGHAT, CDR2 FQNNGV. CDR3 size: 15 residues. Trimming cost V 3 bases and J 1 base, with 12 bases left between them. The CDR3 sequence: CASSFPRTENTEAFF. The CDR3 DNA sequence: TGTGCCAGCAGCTTCCCCCGGACGGAGAACACTGAAGCTTTCTTT.

The V gene is TRBV5-1, the J gene TRBJ2-2, with D tentatively TRBD2 (6 bases). The germline V and J ends were trimmed by 2 bases and 0 bases, with 11 bases remaining between them. The germline V gene has CDR1 SGHRS and CDR2 YFSETQ. CDR3 length equals 16 residues. The CDR3 DNA reads as TGCGCCAGCAGCTTCGACGGGGGTTCGAACACCGGGGAGCTGTTTTTT. The encoded protein is CASSFDGGSNTGELFF.

At least ten counts were recorded for this clonotype. J is TRBJ1-1 and V is TRBV27; D call uncertain. The CDR3 sequence is 13 residues long. Germline V gene sequence: CDR1 MNHEY, CDR2 SMNVEV (reference sequence). V gave up 2 bases and J gave up 5 bases, with 9 bases separating them. The CDR3 coding sequence is TGTGCCAGCAGTTTAAGATTGGGGACTGAAGCTTTCTTT. It yields the protein CASSLRLGTEAFF.

This clonotype has just a few counts. V gene TRBV29-1 combines with J gene TRBJ2-1, with 8 bases matching TRBD2. J was trimmed by 0 bases and V by 6 bases; bases with no gene match: 7. Germline V gene data show CDR1 as SQVTM and CDR2 as ANQGSEA. This CDR3 contains 15 residues. CDR3 sequence: CSVTAGTSSYNEQFF. In DNA form, the CDR3 reads TGCAGCGTGACAGCCGGGACTAGCTCCTACAATGAGCAGTTCTTC.

This clonotype was seen ten or more times. The rearrangement uses TRBV28 and TRBJ1-1, with 7 nucleotides matching TRBD1. From germline, CDR1 is MDHEN and CDR2 SYDVKM. Germline trimming cut 6 bases from V and 6 bases from J; bases unmatched to any gene: 10. CDR3 length: 14 residues. The CDR3 protein is CASSLQGPPAEAFF. The CDR3 coding sequence is TGTGCCAGCAGCCTACAGGGGCCCCCCGCTGAAGCTTTCTTT.

This clonotype was seen repeatedly, ten times or more. The gene calls are TRBV12-3 or TRBV12-4 and TRBJ1-6; unclear D gene. The CDR3 covers 12 residues. The V gene lost 6 bases and the J gene lost 7 bases, with 7 bases spanning the gap. The CDR3 DNA is TGTGCCAGCAGGACCACAAATTCACCCCTCCACTTT. It encodes CASRTTNSPLHF.

The chain employs TRBV6-1 and TRBJ2-7; D remains unclear. From germline, CDR1 is MNHNS and CDR2 SASEGT. The CDR3 totals 16 residues. V dropped 5 bases and J dropped 2 bases, with 19 bases sitting between them. CDR3 DNA sequence: TGTGCCAGCAGTAGGAAGGTTTATCCCGAGACCTACGAGCAGTACTTC. As protein: CASSRKVYPETYEQYF.

This clonotype came up a few times. The chain links TRBV5-6 to TRBJ2-7; 14 bases line up with TRBD2. The CDR3 has 14 amino acids. The germline CDR1 and CDR2 sequences are SGHDT and YYEEEE. V was pared by 6 bases and J by 5 bases, with 4 bases of the junction left unmatched. CDR3 protein: CASTPGLAGDEQYF. CDR3 DNA sequence: TGTGCCAGCACACCGGGACTAGCGGGAGACGAGCAGTACTTC. Variable domain in full (rest from reference TRBV5-6 and TRBJ2-7): DAGVTQSPTHLIKTRGQQVTLRCSPKSGHDTVSWYQQALGQGPQFIFQYYEEEERQRGNFPDRFSGHQFPNYSSELNVNALLLGDSALYLCASTPGLAGDEQYFGPGTRLTVT.

This clonotype was detected only a few times. The chain combines TRBV20-1 with TRBJ2-3; D may be TRBD1 or TRBD2 (5 bases each). The CDR3 has 16 residues. Trimming cost V 2 bases and J 1 base, with 16 bases left between them. Germline V gene sequence: CDR1 DFQATT, CDR2 SNEGSKA (reference sequence). The CDR3 coding sequence is TGCAGTGCTAGAAGTAGGGACCCCGAGGGCACAGATACGCAGTATTTT. It is translated as CSARSRDPEGTDTQYF.

The V and J genes are TRBV18 and TRBJ1-6, with TRBD1 identical over 11 bases. Trimming cost V 3 bases and J 7 bases; bases outside gene matches: 8. Germline V gives CDR1 KGHSH, CDR2 LQKENI. There are 17 residues in the CDR3. CDR3 loop: CASSPEGQGASNSPLHF. The CDR3 DNA sequence: TGTGCCAGCTCACCGGAAGGACAGGGGGCTTCGAATTCACCCCTCCACTTT. Based on the CDR3 plus reference TRBV18 and TRBJ1-6, the full variable domain is NAGVMQNPRHLVRRRGQEARLRCSPMKGHSHVYWYRQLPEEGLKFMVYLQKENIIDESGMPKERFSAEFPKEGPSILRIQQVVRGDSAAYFCASSPEGQGASNSPLHFGNGTRLTVT.

There are many counts of this clonotype. The CDR3 DNA follows: TGTGCCACTCAACGGACCGTGAACACTGAAGCTTTCTTT. Its protein is CATQRTVNTEAFF. The chain links TRBV28 to TRBJ1-1; no definite D call. Germline V gene data show CDR1 as MDHEN and CDR2 as SYDVKM. This CDR3 is 13 amino acids long. The V and J ends lost 10 bases and 0 bases respectively, with 12 bases between them.

The table lists this clonotype with a few counts. The J gene is TRBJ1-2, the V gene TRBV6-1, with 9 bases that match TRBD1. Looked up from germline, CDR1 is MNHNS and CDR2 is SASEGT. The CDR3 covers 13 residues. J was trimmed by 4 bases and V by 6 bases; bases with no gene match: 3. For the CDR3, the DNA is TGTGCCAGCAGAGGACAGGGGCTCTATGGCTACACCTTC. Encoded protein: CASRGQGLYGYTF.

The V gene is TRBV2, the J gene TRBJ1-2; D unclear. V was pared by 1 base and J by 6 bases, with 12 bases between. Germline V lookup: CDR1 SNHLY, CDR2 FYNNEI. CDR3 length: 14 residues. The CDR3 protein is CASSEVRTQDGYTF. Here the CDR3 DNA reads TGTGCCAGCAGTGAAGTAAGGACGCAAGATGGCTACACCTTC.

The chain uses TRBV6-2 or TRBV6-3 and TRBJ2-4, with 7 bases matching TRBD2. V dropped 2 bases and J dropped 3; count of bases not matched to a gene: 7. Germline CDR1 is MNHEY and CDR2 is SVGEGT. The CDR3 loop spans 16 amino acids. The DNA for the CDR3 is TGTGCCAGCAGTTACGGGGGACTATTGGACAAAAACATTCAGTACTTC. This codes for CASSYGGLLDKNIQYF.

The chain is built from TRBV6-1 and TRBJ2-7, with a tentative D call TRBD2 (5 bases). The CDR3 loop spans 15 amino acids. Trimming removed 5 bases from V and 4 bases from J, with 18 bases in between. Germline V gene sequence: CDR1 MNHNS, CDR2 SASEGT. The CDR3 sequence is CASSYRAAPGYEQYF. The CDR3 nucleotides read TGTGCCAGCAGTTACCGAGCGGCCCCCGGGTACGAGCAGTACTTC.